Listed below are T cell receptor beta chains from one sample, sequenced in a study of CD4 T cells in relation to SARS-CoV-2 and coronaviruses. Assay used: immunoSEQ multiplex PCR; TCRdb lists only in-frame clones, some missing. Here the sample spans roughly 61,000 clones, 80% to 90% being singletons. Source material: memory CD4+ T cells from PBMCs. The receptors shown here come from a human donor in good health. Each CDR3 is given with its conserved first and last residue. The D gene is left open where the match is weak. Expanded clones are given a class, and other clones once, few, many or no size at all.

size	V	D	J	DNA	CDR3
.	TRBV6-5	.	TRBJ2-3	TGTGCCAGCAGTTACTCGTCTCGGAGCACAGATACGCAGTATTTT	CASSYSSRSTDTQYF
once	TRBV4-1	.	TRBJ2-3	TGCGCCAGCAGCCAAGATTGGGGGGGCAACTCCCCCAATACGCAGTATTTT	CASSQDWGGNSPNTQYF
.	TRBV5-1	.	TRBJ1-2	TGCGCCAGCAGCTTGGGTTCGACATCTAACTATGGCTACACCTTC	CASSLGSTSNYGYTF
.	TRBV6-1	.	TRBJ1-4	TGTGCCAGCAGTGAAATAGATGAAAAACTGTTTTTT	CASSEIDEKLFF
.	TRBV6-6	.	TRBJ2-5	TGTGCCAGCAGTTACGGTCAAGAGACCCAGTACTTC	CASSYGQETQYF
once	TRBV5-1	TRBD1	TRBJ2-3	TGCGCCAGCAGCGGGGGACAGGGGAGCACAGATACGCAGTATTTT	CASSGGQGSTDTQYF
.	TRBV6-1	TRBD2	TRBJ2-7	TGTGCCAGCAGTGAAGCATATGGGTCGCGCGGGAGCGAGATAACGCAGTACTTC	CASSEAYGSRGSEITQYF
.	TRBV5-1	.	TRBJ2-5	TGCGCCAGCAGCCAAAAGCCCGGGCAGGTCCAAGAGACCCAGTACTTC	CASSQKPGQVQETQYF
.	TRBV19	.	TRBJ1-2	TGTGCCAGTAGTTCGGGGAGGAACTATGGCTACACCTTC	CASSSGRNYGYTF
once	TRBV5-1	.	TRBJ1-1	TGCGCCAGCAGCTTGTTCCAGACGTTGAACACTGAAGCTTTCTTT	CASSLFQTLNTEAFF
.	TRBV28	.	TRBJ1-2	TGTGCCAGCAGTTTAATTACCCCCGGGTGGGGCTACACCTTC	CASSLITPGWGYTF
.	TRBV10-3	.	TRBJ2-3	TGTGCCATTCGAGCGACAGATACGCAGTATTTT	CAIRATDTQYF
.	TRBV18	.	TRBJ1-1	TGTGCCAGCTCACCGGTGGCAGGGGTGAACACTGAAGCTTTCTTT	CASSPVAGVNTEAFF
.	TRBV7-2	.	TRBJ2-1	TGTGCCAGCAGCTTGAGGGGTGACAATGAGCAGTTCTTC	CASSLRGDNEQFF
few	TRBV12-3/TRBV12-4	.	TRBJ2-2	TGTGCCAGCAGTTTCGGAGCCGGGGAGCTGTTTTTT	CASSFGAGELFF